A single sample gave rise to the 10 T cell receptor beta chains below, sequenced in a study of glioma-infiltrating T cells after dendritic cell vaccination. Time point denoted: after dendritic cell vaccination, including at tumor progression/relapse. Generated by immunoSEQ multiplex PCR, the TCRdb table keeps only in-frame clones and is missing some. The data hold more than 70,000 clones, with more than 75% observed a single time. The specimen was blood, collected after dendritic cell vaccination. These receptors originate from a human donor with glioblastoma.

The V and J genes are TRBV30 and TRBJ1-5; tentative D call: TRBD1 (5 bases). This CDR3 has 14 amino acids. CDR1 GTSNPN and CDR2 SVGIG come from the germline V gene (reference sequence). V was shortened by 1 base and J by 2 bases, with 9 bases between the two germline ends. The CDR3 DNA sequence: TGTGCCTGGAGTGGTGGCAGGGGCAATCAGCCCCAGCATTTT. Amino acids: CAWSGGRGNQPQHF. Filled out from reference TRBV30 and TRBJ1-5, the complete variable domain reads SQTIHQWPATLVQPVGSPLSLECTVEGTSNPNLYWYRQAAGRGLQLLFYSVGIGQISSEVPQNLSASRPQDRQFILSSKKLLLSDSGFYLCAWSGGRGNQPQHFGDGTRLSIL.

This clone was seen only once. The chain is built from TRBV6-6 and TRBJ2-3; D not certain. Germline CDR1 is MNHNY and CDR2 is SVGAGI (reference sequence). The V end lost 4 bases, the J end lost 4 bases, and 6 bases lay between the germline ends. CDR3 length: 12 amino acids. CDR3 residues: CASSSLPDTQYF. The CDR3 region has the DNA TGTGCCAGCAGTTCCCTTCCAGATACGCAGTATTTT.

This chain connects TRBV10-2 to TRBJ1-5; the D is unclear. The V gene's germline CDR1 is WSHSY and CDR2 SAAADI. The CDR3 is 14 amino acids. V lost 4 bases, J lost 6 bases, and 13 bases lay in between. The CDR3 spells CASSADGGSQPQHF. DNA of the CDR3: TGCGCCAGCAGTGCAGACGGCGGGAGTCAGCCCCAGCATTTT.

The rearrangement uses TRBV9 and TRBJ1-2; 7 bases align to TRBD1. This CDR3 is 17 amino acids long. J gave up 0 bases and V 4 bases, and 12 bases lay outside the gene matches. Germline V CDR1 and CDR2: SGDLS, YYNGEE. CDR3 sequence: CASSPRLGQVANYGYTF. CDR3 nucleotides: TGTGCCAGCAGCCCGAGATTAGGACAGGTCGCTAACTATGGCTACACCTTC.

The J gene is TRBJ2-2, the V gene TRBV7-9; TRBD2 matches 10 bases. V dropped 5 bases and J dropped 2; count of bases not matched to a gene: 5. Germline CDR1 and CDR2: SEHNR and FQNEAQ (reference sequence). The CDR3 runs to 16 residues. Here the CDR3 reads CASSLRTSGNTGELFF. The CDR3 coding sequence is TGTGCCAGCAGCCTTCGGACTAGCGGTAACACCGGGGAGCTGTTTTTT.

This chain uses TRBV19 with TRBJ1-2; the D gene is possibly TRBD1 (6 bases). The V end lost 2 bases, the J end lost 0 bases, and 10 bases lay between the germline ends. Germline CDR1 reads LNHDA; CDR2 reads SQIVND (reference sequence). There are 15 residues in the CDR3. The DNA of the CDR3 is TGTGCCAGTAGTATATGGGACACCCCTAACTATGGCTACACCTTC. Its protein is CASSIWDTPNYGYTF.

The J gene is TRBJ2-1, the V gene TRBV19, with D perhaps TRBD1 (5 bases). V lost 3 bases and J lost 0, with 15 bases in between. The germline V gene has CDR1 LNHDA and CDR2 SQIVND (reference sequence). The CDR3 totals 17 residues. CDR3 sequence: CASSIGSDTGSYNEQFF. DNA of the CDR3: TGTGCCAGTAGTATCGGGTCGGACACAGGCTCCTACAATGAGCAGTTCTTC.

There are a few counts of this clone. This chain uses TRBV4-1 with TRBJ2-7; weak D call: TRBD2 (7 bases). The ends were cut back, 1 base at V and 3 bases at J, with 13 bases in the middle. Germline V lookup: CDR1 MGHRA, CDR2 YSYEKL. CDR3 length: 15 amino acids. This CDR3 reads CASSQVQGLLYEQYF. The CDR3 DNA reads as TGCGCCAGCAGCCAAGTACAGGGACTACTCTACGAGCAGTACTTC.

The gene calls are TRBV9 and TRBJ1-2; no clear D gene. This CDR3 spans 13 amino acids. Germline values: CDR1 SGDLS, CDR2 YYNGEE. V was shortened by 0 bases and J by 7 bases, with 10 bases between the two germline ends. CDR3 sequence: CASSVANPSGYTF. As DNA, the CDR3 is TGTGCCAGCAGCGTAGCTAACCCCTCTGGCTACACCTTC.

The rearrangement joins TRBV9 to TRBJ1-1; maybe TRBD1 (6 bases). The germline V and J ends were trimmed by 0 bases and 1 base, with 13 bases remaining between them. From germline, CDR1 is SGDLS and CDR2 YYNGEE. The CDR3 covers 16 residues. Written as DNA, the CDR3 is TGTGCCAGCAGCGTAGCTGCAGGACAGAAGAACACTGAAGCTTTCTTT. As protein: CASSVAAGQKNTEAFF.